Below are 10 T cell receptor beta chains sequenced from a single sample in a study of blood T cell repertoires in COVID-19. TCRdb's copy holds only in-frame clones and misses some; the assay was immunoSEQ multiplex PCR. The sample includes about 410,000 clones, approximately 91% of them seen just once. Sequencing was performed on peripheral blood. The source is a woman aged 40 to 50 with COVID-19, enrolled during active disease.

The chain uses TRBV14 and TRBJ2-1, with 7 bases identical to TRBD2. The CDR3 runs to 15 residues. From germline, CDR1 is SGHDN and CDR2 FVKESK. Losses at the gene ends were 0 bases for V and 2 bases for J; bases not matched to a gene: 1. The CDR3 sequence is CASSQETSPYNEQFF. The CDR3 DNA follows: TGTGCCAGCAGCCAAGAGACTAGCCCCTACAATGAGCAGTTCTTC.

This clone was recorded at least ten times. This chain joins TRBV4-1 and TRBJ1-2, with D perhaps matching TRBD1 (6 bases). Trimming took off 4 bases at V and 8 bases at J, with 17 bases between the two ends. The CDR3 has 14 residues. The germline gives CDR1 MGHRA, CDR2 YSYEKL. CDR3 amino acids: CASSPSVGARGYTF. CDR3 in DNA: TGCGCCAGCAGCCCCAGCGTGGGGGCGAGGGGCTACACCTTC.

The V gene is TRBV7-2, the J gene TRBJ1-2; tentatively, D is TRBD1 (6 bases). This CDR3 comprises 15 residues. Trimming pared 1 base from V and 0 bases from J, leaving 9 bases between. Germline CDR1 reads SGHTA; CDR2 reads FQGNSA. The CDR3 region is CASSLESGANYGYTF. DNA for the CDR3: TGTGCCAGCAGCTTAGAGTCAGGGGCTAACTATGGCTACACCTTC.

This chain links TRBV28 with TRBJ1-6; D ambiguous. Trimming left V 5 bases short and J 5 bases short, with 16 bases between. Germline V CDR1 and CDR2: MDHEN, SYDVKM. The CDR3 runs to 16 residues. CDR3 loop: CASSLQWVANNSPLHF. The CDR3 DNA reads TGTGCCAGCAGTCTACAATGGGTAGCGAATAATTCACCCCTCCACTTT.

This clone is a singleton in its sample. The V and J genes are TRBV4-3 and TRBJ2-3; 8 nucleotides match TRBD2. Germline V gene lookup returns CDR1 LGHNA and CDR2 YSLEER. The ends lost 1 base at V and 3 bases at J; junction bases unmatched: 3. The CDR3 sequence is 15 residues long. CDR3 residues: CASSQVTSGTDTQYF. In DNA form, the CDR3 reads TGCGCCAGCAGCCAAGTCACTAGCGGAACAGATACGCAGTATTTT.

The rearrangement uses TRBV28 and TRBJ2-7; 11 positions agree with TRBD2. The germline V gene has CDR1 MDHEN and CDR2 SYDVKM. With 1 base clipped from V and 4 bases from J, the junction kept 12 bases outside the gene matches. The CDR3 has 18 amino acids. As DNA, the CDR3 is TGTGCCAGCAGTTTATCACTAGCGGGGGAGCCGTTCAGGTACGAGCAGTACTTC. Its translation: CASSLSLAGEPFRYEQYF.

This chain connects TRBV25-1 to TRBJ1-1; a weak D match, TRBD1 (5 bases). This CDR3 is 13 amino acids long. Trimming shortened V by 7 bases and J by 4 bases, and 13 bases separated the two germline ends. Germline CDR1 is MGHDK and CDR2 is SYGVNS. CDR3 nucleotide sequence: TGTGCCAGCACGACAGTGGCTGTCACTGAAGCTTTCTTT. Amino acids: CASTTVAVTEAFF.

This clone was counted a single time. This chain connects TRBV5-6 to TRBJ2-1, with a possible D match to TRBD2 (7 bases). Germline V gene lookup returns CDR1 SGHDT and CDR2 YYEEEE. The V gene lost 0 bases and the J gene lost 3 bases, with 13 bases spanning the gap. The CDR3 extends over 16 amino acids. CDR3 coding DNA: TGTGCCAGCAGCTTGGGCGGCGGGGGCCACTACAATGAGCAGTTCTTC. Translation gives CASSLGGGGHYNEQFF.

The V call is TRBV5-6, the J call TRBJ2-6; D is perhaps TRBD1 (6 bases). CDR3 length equals 17 residues. Germline assignment: CDR1 SGHDT and CDR2 YYEEEE. V was clipped by 2 bases and J by 2 bases, with 14 bases between them. The CDR3 loop reads CASSLMSGEAGANVLTF. The CDR3 DNA sequence: TGTGCCAGCAGCTTAATGTCAGGGGAAGCTGGGGCCAACGTCCTGACTTTC.

The chain joins TRBV7-8 to TRBJ1-1; TRBD1 agrees at 9 bases. The junction had 4 bases not matched to a gene; V was cut back by 1 base and J by 4 bases. Germline-derived CDR1 and CDR2 are SGHVS and FQNEAQ. This CDR3 spans 15 amino acids. CDR3 region: CASSLVMGQGTEAFF. Here the CDR3 DNA reads TGTGCCAGCAGCTTAGTCATGGGACAGGGCACTGAAGCTTTCTTT.